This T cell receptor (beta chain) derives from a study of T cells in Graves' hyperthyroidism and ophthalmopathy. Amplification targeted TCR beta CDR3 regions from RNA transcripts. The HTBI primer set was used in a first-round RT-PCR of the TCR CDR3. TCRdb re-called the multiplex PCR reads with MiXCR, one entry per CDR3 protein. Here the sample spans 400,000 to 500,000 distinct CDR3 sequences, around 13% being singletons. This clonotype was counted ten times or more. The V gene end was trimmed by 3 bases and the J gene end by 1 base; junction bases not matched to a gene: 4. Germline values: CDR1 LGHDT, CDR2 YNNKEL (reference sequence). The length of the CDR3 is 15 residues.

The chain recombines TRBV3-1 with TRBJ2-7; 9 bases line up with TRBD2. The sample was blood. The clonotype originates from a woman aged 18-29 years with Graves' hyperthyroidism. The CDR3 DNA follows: TGTGCCAGCAGCCAGGTAGCGGGAGCATCCTACGAGCAGTACTTC. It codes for CASSQVAGASYEQYF.